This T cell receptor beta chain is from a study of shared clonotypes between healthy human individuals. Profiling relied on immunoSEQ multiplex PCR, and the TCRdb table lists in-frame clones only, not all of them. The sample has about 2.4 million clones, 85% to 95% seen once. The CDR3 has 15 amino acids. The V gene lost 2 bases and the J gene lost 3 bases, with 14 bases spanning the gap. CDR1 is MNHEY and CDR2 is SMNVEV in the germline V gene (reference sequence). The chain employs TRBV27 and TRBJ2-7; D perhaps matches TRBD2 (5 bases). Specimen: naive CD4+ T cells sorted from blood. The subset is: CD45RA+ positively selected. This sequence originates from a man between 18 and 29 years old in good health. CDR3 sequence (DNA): TGTGCCAGCAGTTTAAGCCGAGGAGGATTCTACGAGCAGTACTTC. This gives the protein CASSLSRGGFYEQYF.